This TCR beta chain is from a study of CD8+CD57+ T cells in acquired aplastic anemia (dated by TCRdb to the late 2010s). Some background on the complete study: DNA extracted from sorted CD4+ and CD8+ cells had a mean of about 3 ug, with a range of roughly 0.19 to 27.4 ug. An average of approximately 10 million reads for CD4+ cells and 12 million or so reads for CD8+ cells was obtained from healthy donor samples.

A word on this clonotype: The antigen this receptor binds is unknown. No much larger clone is present one base from it, and per-base qualities are unavailable.

Via the germline V gene, CDR1 is SGHVS and CDR2 FNYEAQ. The CDR3 has 14 amino acids, counting the end cysteine and phenylalanine. Only the CDR3 part of the read is kept: 42 bases, read in frame from the first base. The V and J ends are trimmed by 6 bases and 1 base, leaving 13 bases between them. TCR beta VDJ combination and CDR3 sequence profiling used genomic DNA as the template. TCR repertoire sequencing was run on an Illumina HiSeq 2000. Regarding the original processing steps: TRBV/TRBJ rearrangement plots, CDR3 size and DJ length profiles, and Simpson's diversity index were used to assess repertoires. The most abundant DNA sequence in the deep sequencing data was taken as the immunodominant clone. CDR3 amino acid sequences were screened for sharing across subjects and compared with published repertoires and the VDJdb database. TCRdb reworked the public reads: Q25 trimming with fastp, MiXCR clone assembly, productive beta chains retained. Every CDR3 protein is listed once, alongside the most common genes and DNA of its rows. Here the V and J calls rest on TCRdb's processing, not on the authors' analysis. Here the sample has 55,000 to 80,000 distinct CDR3 sequences; approximately 51% occur a single time. About 8.3% of the sample lies in the top ten.

On the study overall, not on this receptor specifically: Around 31 CD8+ CDR3 sequences were shared between patients and controls but appeared highly expressed in patients and within their immunodominant clones. Between patients and healthy controls, no significant difference in CD8+ Simpson's diversity was found (P=0.060).

The study deep-sequenced TCR repertoires of sorted CD4+ and CD8+ blood T cells from severe aplastic anemia patients and healthy subjects. Ficoll-Paque density gradient centrifugation was used to isolate peripheral blood mononuclear cells. Before DNA extraction, CD4+ and CD8+ T cells were sorted by FACS or by magnetic beads. This clonotype was obtained from a human donor in good health, serving as a control. The chain links TRBV7-6 with TRBJ2-7; the D region may be TRBD1 or TRBD2, each matching 6 bases equally. The sample taken for sequencing was sorted CD4+, CD8+, or CD8+CD57+ T cells (not recorded which) from PBMCs. In nucleotides, the sequence is TGTGCCAGCAGTACCATAGGGGGGTCCTACGAGCAGTACTTC. This is translated as CASSTIGGSYEQYF.